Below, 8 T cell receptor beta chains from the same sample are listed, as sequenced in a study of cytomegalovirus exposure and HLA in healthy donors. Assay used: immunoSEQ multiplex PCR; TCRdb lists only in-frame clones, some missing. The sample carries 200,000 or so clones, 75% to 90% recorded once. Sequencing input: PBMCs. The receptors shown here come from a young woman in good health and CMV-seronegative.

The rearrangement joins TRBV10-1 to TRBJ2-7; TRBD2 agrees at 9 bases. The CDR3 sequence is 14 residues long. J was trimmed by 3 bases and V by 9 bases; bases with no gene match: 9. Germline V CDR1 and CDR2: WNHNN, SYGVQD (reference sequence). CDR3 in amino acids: CARYELAGDYEQYF. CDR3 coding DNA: TGCGCCAGATATGAACTAGCGGGTGACTACGAGCAGTACTTC.

Written as DNA, the CDR3 is TGTGCCAGTAGTATAGATTCAAGAGGGACAGGGGATAGGGACATTCAGTACTTC. Translation: CASSIDSRGTGDRDIQYF. The chain recombines TRBV19 with TRBJ2-4; 10 bases align to TRBD1. Trimming at V came to 0 bases and at J to 8 bases, leaving 13 bases not matched to a gene. Germline values: CDR1 LNHDA, CDR2 SQIVND (reference sequence). This CDR3 has 18 residues.

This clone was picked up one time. Here the CDR3 DNA reads TGCAGCGGGCGGACAGGCCTGAACACTGAAGCTTTCTTT. Translating it yields CSGRTGLNTEAFF. The rearrangement links TRBV29-1 to TRBJ1-1; 7 bases are shared with TRBD1. Germline lookup yields CDR1 SQVTM and CDR2 ANQGSEA. The CDR3 length is 13 residues. Trimming cost V 7 bases and J 0 bases; bases outside gene matches: 5.

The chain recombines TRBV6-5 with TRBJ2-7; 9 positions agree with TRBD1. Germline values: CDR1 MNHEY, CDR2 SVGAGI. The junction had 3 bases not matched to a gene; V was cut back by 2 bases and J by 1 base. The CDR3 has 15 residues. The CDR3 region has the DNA TGTGCCAGCAGTTACAAGGACAGGGGTTCCTACGAGCAGTACTTC. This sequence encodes CASSYKDRGSYEQYF.

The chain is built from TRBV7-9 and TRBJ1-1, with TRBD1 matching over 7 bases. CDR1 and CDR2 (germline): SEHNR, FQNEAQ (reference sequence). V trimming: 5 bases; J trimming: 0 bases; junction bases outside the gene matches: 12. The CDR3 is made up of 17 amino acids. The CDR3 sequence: CASSGRTGLVMNTEAFF. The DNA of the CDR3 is TGTGCCAGCAGCGGTCGGACAGGATTGGTGATGAACACTGAAGCTTTCTTT.

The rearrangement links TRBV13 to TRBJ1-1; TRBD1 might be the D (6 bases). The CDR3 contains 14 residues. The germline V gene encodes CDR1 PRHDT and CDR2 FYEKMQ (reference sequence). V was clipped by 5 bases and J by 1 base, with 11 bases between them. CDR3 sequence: CASSTGLGNTEAFF. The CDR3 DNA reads TGTGCCAGCAGCACAGGGTTAGGGAACACTGAAGCTTTCTTT.

The chain's CDR3 is CASSTRDSYEQYF. The DNA of the CDR3 is TGCGCCAGCAGTACTAGGGACTCCTACGAGCAGTACTTC. This chain uses TRBV23-1 with TRBJ2-7, with TRBD2 as a possible D gene (5 bases). TRBV23-1 is noted as an ORF with a role that remains uncertain. There are 13 residues in the CDR3. V dropped 5 bases and J dropped 0 bases, with 8 bases sitting between them.

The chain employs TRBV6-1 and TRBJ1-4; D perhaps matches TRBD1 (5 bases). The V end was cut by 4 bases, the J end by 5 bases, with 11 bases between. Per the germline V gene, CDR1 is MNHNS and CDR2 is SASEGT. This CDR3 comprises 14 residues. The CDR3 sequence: CASSGPGLNEKLFF. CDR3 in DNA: TGTGCCAGCAGTGGCCCGGGACTGAATGAAAAACTGTTTTTT.